This T cell receptor beta chain was documented in a study of control samples from healthy donors and cancer patients. Measured with immunoSEQ multiplex PCR; TCRdb has only the in-frame clones, and not every one. The sample yields 120,000 or so clones, roughly 92% seen once. The CDR3 has 12 amino acids. The germline V gene has CDR1 LGHNT and CDR2 FRNRAP. Trimming pared 6 bases from V and 11 bases from J, leaving 16 bases between. The V gene is TRBV12-5, the J gene TRBJ2-5; D is tentatively TRBD1 or TRBD2 (6 bases each). Sequences were obtained from PBMCs. The sequence was obtained from a man of 80 years or more with head and neck cancer. CDR3 residues: CASGVQGTWQYF. The DNA of the CDR3 is TGTGCTAGTGGGGTGCAGGGGACTTGGCAGTACTTC.